Shown below are 32 T cell receptor beta chains from a single sample sequenced in a study of blood T cell repertoires in COVID-19. Using immunoSEQ multiplex PCR, the repertoire was profiled, and TCRdb retains in-frame clones only, with some absent. The sample gives 95,000 to 150,000 clones, around three quarters of which show up once; approximately 2.3% is in the top ten. What was sequenced was peripheral blood. All receptors derive from an older woman with acute or convalescent COVID-19.

The DNA of the CDR3 is TGTGCCAGCAGCCCACAGGGTTCAACCGGGGAGCTGTTTTTT. This sequence encodes CASSPQGSTGELFF. The V and J genes are TRBV7-3 and TRBJ2-2; TRBD1 is a possible D gene (6 bases). The CDR3 has 14 amino acids. CDR1 and CDR2 from the germline V gene are SGHTA and FQGTGA. Deletions cut 5 bases from V and 5 bases from J, with 12 bases between.

The V and J genes are TRBV28 and TRBJ2-4, with 8 bases matching TRBD1. V lost 5 bases, J lost 10 bases, and 7 bases stayed unmatched. This CDR3 has 13 amino acids. Germline V gene sequence: CDR1 MDHEN, CDR2 SYDVKM. CDR3 sequence reads: CASSQGAGRIQYF. The CDR3 coding sequence is TGTGCCAGCAGTCAGGGGGCCGGCCGGATTCAGTACTTC.

The chain carries TRBV30 and TRBJ1-5; D is ambiguous. The germline V gene encodes CDR1 GTSNPN and CDR2 SVGIG (reference sequence). Deletions cut 1 base from V and 4 bases from J, with 5 bases between. The CDR3 runs to 12 residues. In DNA, the CDR3 is TGTGCCTGGAGTGAGAGGAATCAGCCCCAGCATTTT. It codes for CAWSERNQPQHF.

The chain couples TRBV7-2 to TRBJ2-1; TRBD2 aligns across 9 bases. Germline CDR1 SGHTA, CDR2 FQGNSA. This CDR3 is 15 amino acids long. After removal of 5 bases from V and 9 bases from J, the junction contained 11 bases not matched to a gene. CDR3 residues: CASSPGLAHQGEQFF. The CDR3 region has the DNA TGTGCCAGCAGCCCGGGACTAGCCCATCAGGGTGAGCAGTTCTTC.

V usage is TRBV7-9 and J usage is TRBJ2-3; TRBD1 aligns across 8 bases. Trimming took 5 bases from V and 5 from J; bases not matched to a gene: 6. The CDR3 sequence is 14 residues long. Germline V gene data show CDR1 as SEHNR and CDR2 as FQNEAQ (reference sequence). Here the CDR3 reads CASSTDRVIDTQYF. The CDR3 region has the DNA TGTGCCAGCAGCACGGACAGGGTTATAGATACGCAGTATTTT. The whole variable domain, filled in from reference TRBV7-9 and TRBJ2-3, reads DTGVSQNPRHKITKRGQNVTFRCDPISEHNRLYWYRQTLGQGPEFLTYFQNEAQLEKSRLLSDRFSAERPKGSFSTLEIQRTEQGDSAMYLCASSTDRVIDTQYFGPGTRLTVL.

The CDR3 spells CASSQGLAGQETQYF. The CDR3 DNA sequence: TGTGCCAGCAGCCAAGGACTAGCGGGACAAGAGACCCAGTACTTC. This chain uses TRBV11-2 with TRBJ2-5; 12 nucleotides line up with TRBD2. Germline assignment: CDR1 SGHAT and CDR2 FQNNGV. This CDR3 comprises 15 residues. V shed 5 bases, J shed 2 bases, and the junction held 3 bases outside the gene matches.

V usage is TRBV2 and J usage is TRBJ2-7; 8 bases match TRBD1. Trimming took 7 bases from V and 3 from J; bases not matched to a gene: 14. This CDR3 comprises 16 residues. CDR1 and CDR2 (germline): SNHLY, FYNNEI. The CDR3 DNA reads as TGTGCCAGCATCCGACCCGGACAGGGCCGAAGCTACGAGCAGTACTTC. Encoded protein: CASIRPGQGRSYEQYF.

The chain employs TRBV15 and TRBJ1-2, with 8 bases lining up with TRBD1. CDR1 is LNHNV and CDR2 is YYDKDF in the germline V gene (reference sequence). V shed 0 bases and J 4 bases; nucleotides not matched to a gene: 4. The CDR3 covers 15 residues. CDR3 bases: TGTGCCACCAGCAGAGACGGGACAGGCCCCTATGGCTACACCTTC. This encodes CATSRDGTGPYGYTF.

This clone was found a few times. The chain combines TRBV5-4 with TRBJ1-1; perhaps TRBD1 as D (5 bases). There are 14 residues in the CDR3. Germline assignment: CDR1 SGHNT and CDR2 YYREEE (reference sequence). Trimming took 5 bases from V and 0 from J, leaving 11 bases between them. CDR3 nucleotides: TGTGCCAGCAGTTTGACAGTCATGAACACTGAAGCTTTCTTT. Translating it yields CASSLTVMNTEAFF.

This clone was found a few times. The chain links TRBV13 to TRBJ2-7; 11 nucleotides agree with TRBD2. The germline V gene encodes CDR1 PRHDT and CDR2 FYEKMQ (reference sequence). The CDR3 spans 15 residues. Germline trimming cut 3 bases from V and 2 bases from J; bases unmatched to any gene: 3. This CDR3 is CASSLTSGVAYEQYF. The CDR3 nucleotides are TGTGCCAGCAGCTTGACTAGCGGGGTTGCCTACGAGCAGTACTTC.

The V call is TRBV5-8, the J call TRBJ2-3; D uncertain. This CDR3 spans 14 amino acids. Germline V gene data show CDR1 as SGHTS and CDR2 as YDEGEE. Trimming pared 6 bases from V and 0 bases from J, leaving 11 bases between. The CDR3 region has the DNA TGTGCCAGCAAACGGTCCCCCAGCACAGATACGCAGTATTTT. Amino acid sequence: CASKRSPSTDTQYF.

The chain recombines TRBV4-1 with TRBJ1-4; no definite D call. Germline assignment: CDR1 MGHRA and CDR2 YSYEKL. The CDR3 spans 17 residues. With 6 bases removed from V and 7 bases from J, the gap between germline ends came to 24 bases. CDR3 region: CASSQRARTEGSEKLFF. The CDR3 DNA follows: TGCGCCAGCAGTCAACGGGCGCGAACGGAGGGTAGTGAAAAACTGTTTTTT.

The table lists this clone with many counts. V usage is TRBV5-1 and J usage is TRBJ2-5, with TRBD1 matching 8 bases. With 0 bases clipped from V and 5 bases from J, the junction kept 12 bases outside the gene matches. The germline CDR1 and CDR2 sequences are SGHRS and YFSETQ. This CDR3 spans 17 amino acids. The CDR3 DNA sequence: TGCGCCAGCAGCTTGGGAGGCAGGGGGCATATGAGGGAGACCCAGTACTTC. Encoded protein: CASSLGGRGHMRETQYF.

The chain couples TRBV11-2 to TRBJ2-3; possibly TRBD2 for D (6 bases). Per the germline V gene, CDR1 is SGHAT and CDR2 is FQNNGV. The CDR3 is made up of 17 amino acids. Trimming pared 2 bases from V and 1 base from J, leaving 16 bases between. DNA of the CDR3: TGTGCCAGCAGCTTATCCGTCCGGGAGCACGGCACAGATACGCAGTATTTT. It encodes CASSLSVREHGTDTQYF.

This chain uses TRBV11-2 with TRBJ1-2; the D is unclear. There are 12 residues in the CDR3. V was cut by 0 bases and J by 5 bases, with 4 bases left in between. Per germline, CDR1 SGHAT and CDR2 FQNNGV. CDR3 in DNA: TGTGCCAGCAGCTTAGACAAATATGGCTACACCTTC. It is translated as CASSLDKYGYTF.

The chain is built from TRBV18 and TRBJ2-7, with a weak D call TRBD1 (5 bases). Trimming left V 2 bases short and J 6 bases short, with 17 bases between. CDR1 and CDR2 from the germline V gene are KGHSH and LQKENI. The CDR3 is 15 amino acids. The CDR3 protein is CASSPKAAGSSEQYF. The CDR3 DNA reads as TGTGCCAGCTCACCAAAGGCGGCAGGGTCAAGCGAGCAGTACTTC.

This chain uses TRBV5-8 with TRBJ1-5, with 7 bases matching TRBD1. Germline loops: CDR1 SGHTS, CDR2 YDEGEE. V lost 2 bases to trimming and J lost 6 bases; unmatched junction nucleotides: 8. The CDR3 covers 15 residues. In DNA form, the CDR3 reads TGTGCCAGCAGCTTTACGACAGGGTCGGGTCAGCCCCAGCATTTT. Translating it yields CASSFTTGSGQPQHF.

This chain uses TRBV7-8 with TRBJ1-4; 7 positions agree with TRBD1. J lost 7 bases, V lost 3 bases, and 5 bases had no gene match. Per the germline V gene, CDR1 is SGHVS and CDR2 is FQNEAQ. The CDR3 covers 14 residues. The CDR3 DNA follows: TGTGCCAGCAGCTTTAGACAGGGAGGTGAAAAACTGTTTTTT. Residues: CASSFRQGGEKLFF.

The chain is built from TRBV9 and TRBJ2-7; 7 positions agree with TRBD2. J lost 13 bases, V lost 4 bases, and 14 bases had no gene match. Germline values: CDR1 SGDLS, CDR2 YYNGEE. This CDR3 is 13 amino acids long. CDR3 DNA: TGTGCCAGCAGCCCCAGCGGGGTCTCGCCGATCTACTTC. Translated, it gives CASSPSGVSPIYF.

The chain has TRBV14 and TRBJ2-3; D gene unclear. Germline V gene sequence: CDR1 SGHDN, CDR2 FVKESK. V lost 0 bases, J lost 0 bases, and 7 bases lay in between. The CDR3 runs to 15 residues. The CDR3 DNA is TGTGCCAGCAGCCAAGACTACCGAAGCACAGATACGCAGTATTTT. As protein: CASSQDYRSTDTQYF. Based on the CDR3 plus reference TRBV14 and TRBJ2-3, the full variable domain is EAGVTQFPSHSVIEKGQTVTLRCDPISGHDNLYWYRRVMGKEIKFLLHFVKESKQDESGMPNNRFLAERTGGTYSTLKVQPAELEDSGVYFCASSQDYRSTDTQYFGPGTRLTVL.

CDR3 amino acids: CASSEHSTGNTIYF. The CDR3 DNA is TGTGCCAGCAGTGAGCACAGTACAGGAAACACCATATATTTT. This chain uses TRBV27 with TRBJ1-3, with D uncertain. The V gene's germline CDR1 is MNHEY and CDR2 SMNVEV (reference sequence). The CDR3 runs to 14 residues. V gave up 5 bases and J gave up 4 bases, with 12 bases separating them.

This chain joins TRBV18 and TRBJ1-1; TRBD1 matches 9 bases. The germline V gene has CDR1 KGHSH and CDR2 LQKENI. J gave up 6 bases and V 1 base, and 6 bases lay outside the gene matches. The CDR3 has 15 residues. CDR3 DNA: TGTGCCAGCTCACCACAACAGGGGGCGAGTGCTGAAGCTTTCTTT. It translates to CASSPQQGASAEAFF. The full variable domain, rest sourced from reference TRBV18 and TRBJ1-1, is NAGVMQNPRHLVRRRGQEARLRCSPMKGHSHVYWYRQLPEEGLKFMVYLQKENIIDESGMPKERFSAEFPKEGPSILRIQQVVRGDSAAYFCASSPQQGASAEAFFGQGTRLTVV.

The V call is TRBV5-1, the J call TRBJ1-3; D unclear. The CDR3 runs to 13 residues. Deletions cut 1 base from V and 4 bases from J, with 6 bases between. CDR1 SGHRS and CDR2 YFSETQ come from the germline V gene. The CDR3 region has the DNA TGCGCCAGCAGCTTGAACACAGGAAACACCATATATTTT. This gives the protein CASSLNTGNTIYF.

This chain connects TRBV19 to TRBJ2-5, with TRBD2 matching over 9 bases. Looked up from germline, CDR1 is LNHDA and CDR2 is SQIVND (reference sequence). Trimming removed 8 bases from V and 3 bases from J; junction bases left unmatched: 7. The CDR3 extends over 14 amino acids. CDR3 sequence reads: CASHPTSGKETQYF. DNA of the CDR3: TGTGCCAGTCACCCGACTAGCGGTAAAGAGACCCAGTACTTC.

The V call is TRBV19, the J call TRBJ2-3, with 11 bases matching TRBD2. Looked up from germline, CDR1 is LNHDA and CDR2 is SQIVND (reference sequence). The CDR3 is made up of 18 amino acids. V lost 1 base, J lost 0 bases, and 6 bases stayed unmatched. The CDR3 is CASSIGLAGGLSTDTQYF. The CDR3 DNA follows: TGTGCCAGTAGTATAGGTCTAGCGGGAGGTTTAAGCACAGATACGCAGTATTTT. Using reference TRBV19 and TRBJ2-3 for the parts outside the CDR3, the full variable domain is DGGITQSPKYLFRKEGQNVTLSCEQNLNHDAMYWYRQDPGQGLRLIYYSQIVNDFQKGDIAEGYSVSREKKESFPLTVTSAQKNPTAFYLCASSIGLAGGLSTDTQYFGPGTRLTVL.

The rearrangement uses TRBV11-1 and TRBJ2-7, with D perhaps matching TRBD1 (5 bases). V was trimmed by 2 bases and J by 4 bases, leaving 6 bases between them. CDR3 length equals 12 residues. Per germline, CDR1 SGHAT and CDR2 FQDESV (reference sequence). CDR3 sequence (DNA): TGTGCCAGCAGCTTATCAGGGTACGAGCAGTACTTC. Its translation: CASSLSGYEQYF.

The chain carries TRBV28 and TRBJ2-1; 10 nucleotides line up with TRBD2. Germline V gene lookup returns CDR1 MDHEN and CDR2 SYDVKM. Trimming cost V 6 bases and J 0 bases; bases outside gene matches: 11. This CDR3 is 18 amino acids long. The chain's CDR3 is CASSSPGLAPSSYNEQFF. CDR3 coding DNA: TGTGCCAGCAGCTCTCCGGGACTAGCGCCTAGCTCCTACAATGAGCAGTTCTTC.

The chain is built from TRBV5-1 and TRBJ2-1, with TRBD2 matching over 10 bases. The V segment lost 3 bases and the J segment 13 bases; nucleotides outside the gene matches: 7. Germline loops: CDR1 SGHRS, CDR2 YFSETQ. This CDR3 contains 13 residues. The CDR3 nucleotides are TGCGCCAGCAGCTGGGGTAGCGGGGGGTCCCAGTTCTTC. Amino acids: CASSWGSGGSQFF.

This clone was detected many times. The rearrangement uses TRBV3-1 (or the pseudogene TRBV3-2) and TRBJ1-5; maybe TRBD1 (6 bases). Trimming shortened V by 1 base and J by 4 bases, and 11 bases separated the two germline ends. This CDR3 has 15 amino acids. Per germline, CDR1 LGHDT and CDR2 YNNKEL (reference sequence). The CDR3 protein is CASSQGIGGNQPQHF. Written as DNA, the CDR3 is TGTGCCAGCAGCCAAGGAATAGGGGGAAATCAGCCCCAGCATTTT.

The chain couples TRBV2 to TRBJ1-2; tentatively, D is TRBD1 (6 bases). The CDR3 sequence is 13 residues long. CDR1 SNHLY and CDR2 FYNNEI come from the germline V gene. V gave up 5 bases and J gave up 3 bases, with 10 bases separating them. CDR3 DNA sequence: TGTGCCAGCAGTCTACAGGGCTACTATGGCTACACCTTC. As protein: CASSLQGYYGYTF.

J is TRBJ2-3 and V is TRBV20-1; 7 nucleotides agree with TRBD1. The CDR3 has 13 residues. Trimming took 3 bases from V and 1 from J; bases not matched to a gene: 1. Germline V gene data show CDR1 as DFQATT and CDR2 as SNEGSKA (reference sequence). CDR3 region: CSASQGGTDTQYF. CDR3 DNA: TGCAGTGCTAGTCAGGGGGGCACAGATACGCAGTATTTT.

This chain uses TRBV28 with TRBJ1-2; 9 positions match TRBD1. The V segment lost 5 bases and the J segment 0 bases; nucleotides outside the gene matches: 1. Germline CDR1 and CDR2: MDHEN and SYDVKM. This CDR3 spans 14 amino acids. DNA for the CDR3: TGTGCCAGCAGTACAGGGGGCGCTAACTATGGCTACACCTTC. Encoded protein: CASSTGGANYGYTF.